The 30 T cell receptor beta chains given below trace back to one sample, sequenced in a study of identifying expanded T cells in peripheral blood. Profiling relied on immunoSEQ multiplex PCR, and the TCRdb table lists in-frame clones only, not all of them. The sample holds fewer than 65,000 clones, around 87% seen once. Material for sequencing was blood. The receptor source for this set is a person between 18 and 69 years old in good health.

There are a few counts of this clone. This chain joins TRBV2 and TRBJ2-7, with D possibly TRBD1 on 6 matching bases. The CDR3 covers 12 residues. The V gene's germline CDR1 is SNHLY and CDR2 FYNNEI. Trimming cost V 4 bases and J 3 bases, with 7 bases left between them. In nucleotides, the CDR3 is TGTGCCAGCAGTGGAGGGGGCTACGAGCAGTACTTC. It codes for CASSGGGYEQYF.

CDR3 sequence reads: CSASGSREQYF. The CDR3 DNA reads as TGCAGTGCTAGCGGGAGCCGCGAGCAGTACTTC. This sequence joins TRBV20-1 and TRBJ2-7, with D possibly TRBD2 on 6 matching bases. Trimming shortened V by 3 bases and J by 6 bases, and 9 bases separated the two germline ends. Germline loops: CDR1 DFQATT, CDR2 SNEGSKA (reference sequence). CDR3 length: 11 residues.

The rearrangement uses TRBV28 and TRBJ2-2; D is unresolved. V lost 3 bases and J 6 bases, leaving 11 bases between the germline ends. The CDR3 consists of 14 residues. The germline CDR1 and CDR2 sequences are MDHEN and SYDVKM. DNA for the CDR3: TGTGCCAGCAGTTTCCTTCTAGGAGCCGGGGAGCTGTTTTTT. It codes for CASSFLLGAGELFF.

This chain uses TRBV6-1 with TRBJ2-5; no definite D call. Germline lookup yields CDR1 MNHNS and CDR2 SASEGT. The CDR3 is 11 residues long. Deletions cut 5 bases from V and 2 bases from J, with 3 bases between. The CDR3 spells CASSKQETQYF. The DNA for the CDR3 is TGTGCCAGCAGTAAACAAGAGACCCAGTACTTC.

This chain connects TRBV19 to TRBJ1-1; D unclear. CDR3 length: 10 residues. Between the trimmed V and J ends, which lost 8 bases and 7 bases, there was a span of 8 bases. The germline CDR1 and CDR2 sequences are LNHDA and SQIVND (reference sequence). CDR3 DNA: TGTGCCAGTGGGAGTGGTGAAGCTTTCTTT. Its translation: CASGSGEAFF.

The chain joins TRBV5-1 to TRBJ1-6, with D unresolved. The CDR3 spans 14 residues. Germline CDR1 SGHRS, CDR2 YFSETQ. The ends were cut back, 0 bases at V and 14 bases at J, with 15 bases in the middle. The CDR3 coding sequence is TGCGCCAGCAGCTTGGACCTAGGGAGCACGGCCCTCCACTTT. It codes for CASSLDLGSTALHF.

This chain joins TRBV5-6 and TRBJ1-1; D gene unclear. Germline CDR1 reads SGHDT; CDR2 reads YYEEEE. This CDR3 is 12 amino acids long. V was pared by 4 bases and J by 0 bases, with 4 bases between. For the CDR3, the DNA is TGTGCCAGCAGCCTGCTGAACACTGAAGCTTTCTTT. Its translation: CASSLLNTEAFF.

The rearrangement links TRBV6-5 to TRBJ2-3; D not certain. The CDR3 has 14 amino acids. V was pared by 2 bases and J by 0 bases, with 6 bases between. Germline V gives CDR1 MNHEY, CDR2 SVGAGI. The CDR3 reads CASSYEISTDTQYF. CDR3 DNA: TGTGCCAGCAGTTACGAGATTAGCACAGATACGCAGTATTTT.

This chain joins TRBV5-4 and TRBJ2-3; no definite D call. The CDR3 is made up of 13 amino acids. The germline V gene has CDR1 SGHNT and CDR2 YYREEE (reference sequence). V was trimmed by 0 bases and J by 3 bases, leaving 5 bases between them. CDR3 sequence (DNA): TGTGCCAGCAGCTTGGAGCGAACAGATACGCAGTATTTT. Translation: CASSLERTDTQYF.

This chain joins TRBV7-9 and TRBJ1-1; D ambiguous. V lost 1 base, J lost 1 base, and 7 bases lay in between. From germline, CDR1 is SEHNR and CDR2 FQNEAQ (reference sequence). The CDR3 extends over 14 amino acids. In DNA, the CDR3 is TGTGCCAGCAGCTTAGAGGCAGGGAACACTGAAGCTTTCTTT. Protein: CASSLEAGNTEAFF.

The chain combines TRBV5-8 with TRBJ1-2, with TRBD1 identical over 8 bases. The ends lost 4 bases at V and 7 bases at J; junction bases unmatched: 6. There are 13 residues in the CDR3. Per germline, CDR1 SGHTS and CDR2 YDEGEE. CDR3 loop: CASSLGQGAGYTF. CDR3 in DNA: TGTGCCAGCAGCCTAGGACAGGGAGCTGGCTACACCTTC.

The chain couples TRBV6-5 to TRBJ2-7; 7 bases fit TRBD2. This CDR3 contains 14 residues. V gave up 0 bases and J gave up 6 bases; unmatched junction bases: 5. Germline loops: CDR1 MNHEY, CDR2 SVGAGI. The CDR3 DNA follows: TGTGCCAGCAGTTACTCAGGCGGGAGCCCCGAGCAGTACTTC. Encoded protein: CASSYSGGSPEQYF.

The V gene is TRBV4-1, the J gene TRBJ2-7; D possibly corresponds to TRBD2 (5 bases). This CDR3 contains 14 residues. V was clipped by 0 bases and J by 5 bases, with 11 bases between them. Looked up from germline, CDR1 is MGHRA and CDR2 is YSYEKL. CDR3 loop: CASSQDVGRNEQYF. The CDR3 nucleotides are TGCGCCAGCAGCCAAGATGTAGGGAGAAACGAGCAGTACTTC.

V is TRBV4-1 and J is TRBJ2-7, with D unclear. Germline V gives CDR1 MGHRA, CDR2 YSYEKL. This CDR3 contains 13 residues. V shed 1 base and J shed 7 bases, with 11 bases lying between them. The CDR3 coding sequence is TGCGCCAGCAGCCAAGGGTTCGGTGTTGAGCAGTACTTC. It is translated as CASSQGFGVEQYF.

The chain is built from TRBV4-1 and TRBJ2-7; 10 bases match TRBD1. The J segment lost 4 bases and the V segment lost 3 bases, leaving 12 bases of the junction unmatched. From germline, CDR1 is MGHRA and CDR2 YSYEKL. This CDR3 spans 17 amino acids. The CDR3 bases are TGCGCCAGCAGCCATGTGTTACAGGGACAGGGGATTTACGAGCAGTACTTC. Encoded protein: CASSHVLQGQGIYEQYF.

V gene TRBV19 combines with J gene TRBJ2-5; tentative D call: TRBD1 (6 bases). Trimming took off 4 bases at V and 4 bases at J, with 13 bases between the two ends. The germline V gene encodes CDR1 LNHDA and CDR2 SQIVND (reference sequence). This CDR3 has 14 residues. DNA of the CDR3: TGTGCCAGTAGTACAGGGATGGGGGCAGAGACCCAGTACTTC. Translation: CASSTGMGAETQYF.

The V gene is TRBV27, the J gene TRBJ2-7; a weak D match, TRBD2 (5 bases). The CDR3 runs to 14 residues. Germline CDR1 and CDR2: MNHEY and SMNVEV (reference sequence). The V end was cut by 2 bases, the J end by 0 bases, with 8 bases between. CDR3: CASSLEGSSYEQYF. The CDR3 nucleotides read TGTGCCAGCAGTTTAGAGGGCAGCTCCTACGAGCAGTACTTC.

The J gene is TRBJ1-1, the V gene TRBV28; 8 bases map to TRBD1. This CDR3 region has 14 residues. Germline loops: CDR1 MDHEN, CDR2 SYDVKM. V was clipped by 2 bases and J by 2 bases; unmatched bases: 1. Written as DNA, the CDR3 is TGTGCCAGCAGTTTAACAGGGGGAAACACTGAAGCTTTCTTT. This encodes CASSLTGGNTEAFF.

The table lists this clone with a few counts. The rearrangement uses TRBV6-1 and TRBJ2-3; D remains ambiguous. CDR3 length: 13 amino acids. V lost 7 bases and J 1 base, leaving 9 bases between the germline ends. Germline V gives CDR1 MNHNS, CDR2 SASEGT. The CDR3 reads CASTDSGTDTQYF. The CDR3 coding sequence is TGTGCCAGCACTGACTCCGGCACAGATACGCAGTATTTT.

J is TRBJ2-1 and V is TRBV27; the match to TRBD2 covers 11 bases. Unmatched junction bases numbered 5, after V lost 7 bases and J lost 6 bases. The CDR3 is 14 amino acids. Germline CDR1 reads MNHEY; CDR2 reads SMNVEV (reference sequence). In DNA, the CDR3 is TGTGCCAGCACCTATAGCGGGGGGGCCAATGAGCAGTTCTTC. Translation gives CASTYSGGANEQFF.

The V and J genes are TRBV6-6 and TRBJ2-5, with 9 nucleotides matching TRBD2. V gave up 6 bases and J gave up 5 bases; unmatched junction bases: 10. The CDR3 sequence is 15 residues long. Per the germline V gene, CDR1 is MNHNY and CDR2 is SVGAGI (reference sequence). CDR3 nucleotide sequence: TGTGCCAGCAGCTTAGCGGGGGCAGGGAGGGAGACCCAGTACTTC. Translating it yields CASSLAGAGRETQYF.

The rearrangement joins TRBV5-4 to TRBJ2-7; TRBD2 aligns across 8 bases. The CDR3 length is 15 residues. V lost 2 bases and J lost 2; bases outside the gene matches: 6. Per germline, CDR1 SGHNT and CDR2 YYREEE (reference sequence). The CDR3 here is CASSLGAGVPYEQYF. DNA of the CDR3: TGTGCCAGCAGCTTAGGAGCGGGAGTTCCCTACGAGCAGTACTTC.

The rearrangement joins TRBV6-5 to TRBJ2-2, with D possibly TRBD2 on 6 matching bases. The length of the CDR3 is 15 residues. Germline V gene data show CDR1 as MNHEY and CDR2 as SVGAGI. V was cut by 7 bases and J by 4 bases, with 16 bases left in between. CDR3 in DNA: TGTGCCAGCACTACCGGGGGACTGTTCACCGGGGAGCTGTTTTTT. Translating gives CASTTGGLFTGELFF.

In its sample, this clone was seen once. The chain joins TRBV4-2 to TRBJ2-5; the D is unclear. The CDR3 contains 15 residues. V lost 5 bases, J lost 1 base, and 14 bases lay in between. Germline V gene data show CDR1 as LGHNA and CDR2 as YNFKEQ. The CDR3 DNA is TGTGCCAGCAGCGAAACACGAGGCGGCCAAGAGACCCAGTACTTC. It specifies CASSETRGGQETQYF.

The chain links TRBV7-9 to TRBJ1-3; D call uncertain. The V gene lost 8 bases and the J gene lost 0 bases, with 5 bases spanning the gap. Germline CDR1 and CDR2: SEHNR and FQNEAQ (reference sequence). The CDR3 loop spans 12 amino acids. The CDR3 spells CASAYSGNTIYF. CDR3 sequence (DNA): TGTGCCAGCGCTTACTCTGGAAACACCATATATTTT.

The J gene is TRBJ1-6, the V gene TRBV7-9; D possibly corresponds to TRBD1 (5 bases). V was pared by 1 base and J by 5 bases, with 9 bases between. CDR3 length: 15 amino acids. CDR1 SEHNR and CDR2 FQNEAQ come from the germline V gene (reference sequence). This chain's CDR3 is CASSLGGGNNSPLHF. The CDR3 DNA reads TGTGCCAGCAGCTTAGGTGGGGGGAATAATTCACCCCTCCACTTT.

The V call is TRBV14, the J call TRBJ2-1; 16 bases agree with TRBD2. The germline V gene has CDR1 SGHDN and CDR2 FVKESK. The CDR3 covers 16 residues. The V and J ends lost 4 bases and 5 bases, in that order; junction bases with no gene match: 2. The CDR3 region has the DNA TGTGCCAGCAGCCCGGGACTAGCGGGGGGGAACAATGAGCAGTTCTTC. This sequence encodes CASSPGLAGGNNEQFF.

This chain links TRBV7-8 with TRBJ2-5; TRBD1 aligns across 8 bases. CDR3 length: 17 residues. The germline V gene encodes CDR1 SGHVS and CDR2 FQNEAQ. Trimming at V came to 4 bases and at J to 4 bases, leaving 14 bases not matched to a gene. The CDR3 sequence: CASSSTGGGTGAETQYF. The CDR3 DNA reads TGTGCCAGCAGCTCAACAGGGGGTGGGACAGGTGCAGAGACCCAGTACTTC.

This chain joins TRBV6-1 and TRBJ2-5; D might be TRBD2 (6 bases). The CDR3 covers 14 residues. Between the trimmed V and J ends, which lost 3 bases and 7 bases, there was a span of 15 bases. CDR1 and CDR2 (germline): MNHNS, SASEGT. This chain's CDR3 is CASSEAPSVGTQYF. The CDR3 DNA follows: TGTGCCAGCAGTGAGGCCCCTAGCGTTGGGACCCAGTACTTC.

This clone has just one count. The chain is built from TRBV30 and TRBJ2-1; TRBD1 aligns across 7 bases. Germline values: CDR1 GTSNPN, CDR2 SVGIG (reference sequence). V trimming: 5 bases; J trimming: 4 bases; junction bases outside the gene matches: 8. This CDR3 has 14 residues. The CDR3 region is CAWSQGTLYNEQFF. The CDR3 DNA reads as TGTGCCTGGTCACAGGGGACCCTTTACAATGAGCAGTTCTTC.